The rows below give T cell receptor beta chains drawn from one sample of a study of siplizumab effects on memory and regulatory T cells. Assay used: immunoSEQ multiplex PCR; TCRdb lists only in-frame clones, some missing. This table has some 120,000 clones, around 94% appearing once. The sample was non-Treg CD4+ T cells sorted from blood. The source of these receptors is a human donor in good health. Both conserved end residues are trimmed from each CDR3. A D gene is named only where the DNA matches it firmly.

V gene	J gene	D gene	CDR3 protein
TRBV5-1	TRBJ1-3	TRBD1	ASSPTGGSGNTIY
TRBV6-5	TRBJ2-1	TRBD2	ASSPSERGNNEQF
TRBV6-5	TRBJ2-1	-	ASSRPSNSYNEQF
TRBV5-4	TRBJ2-5	-	ASSSGGSGGGETQY
TRBV7-7	TRBJ2-5	-	ASSVTWEETQY
TRBV19	TRBJ1-1	-	ASSIAPGGNTEAF
TRBV7-3	TRBJ1-4	-	ASSQGGSTGEKLF
TRBV15	TRBJ2-7	-	ATSREGAGSYEQY
TRBV5-1	TRBJ1-1	-	ASSLPERGGTEAF
TRBV5-4	TRBJ1-4	-	ASSSAGGSEKLF
TRBV5-4	TRBJ1-1	-	ASSTHPVGARTEAF
TRBV5-6	TRBJ2-1	TRBD2	ASSLVAGGLSSYNEQF
TRBV5-1	TRBJ1-2	TRBD1	ASSLGTGTGNYGYT
TRBV9	TRBJ2-7	TRBD1	ASSVDLQGVKEQY
TRBV6-1	TRBJ2-1	TRBD1	ASSVRSTGDGRVQF
TRBV10-1	TRBJ2-7	-	ASSESNEQY
TRBV4-3	TRBJ2-7	TRBD2	ASSLGTSGGREQY
TRBV29-1	TRBJ2-5	TRBD1	SVDRDRGRETQY
TRBV29-1	TRBJ2-7	-	SVGEGAYEQY
TRBV7-2	TRBJ2-2	TRBD2	ASSIGTSGGASGELF
TRBV18	TRBJ2-5	-	ASSPFEESGETQY
TRBV10-2	TRBJ2-7	-	ASTWDFSYEQY
TRBV9	TRBJ2-6	-	ASSVLGNSGANVLT
TRBV20-1	TRBJ1-5	-	SAGNQPQH
TRBV4-1	TRBJ1-2	-	ASSPRGGIANYGYT
TRBV5-6	TRBJ1-3	-	ASSLTGAAGNTIY
TRBV5-1	TRBJ2-5	TRBD2	ASRRREHQETQY
TRBV5-5	TRBJ1-3	-	ASSAGTGNTIY
TRBV18	TRBJ2-1	TRBD2	ASSPRSSGSSNEQF
TRBV2	TRBJ2-5	-	ASRREEGETQY
TRBV5-8	TRBJ2-2	TRBD1	ASSLGHRGTGELF
TRBV28	TRBJ1-4	TRBD1	ATQTGGFEKLF
TRBV4-1	TRBJ1-5	-	ASSQEQGRANQPQH
TRBV6-1	TRBJ2-3	-	ASSAARDSRINEY
TRBV5-1	TRBJ2-3	TRBD1	ASSLYDRVGTDTQY
TRBV21-1	TRBJ2-6	-	ASSRDRWDSGANVLT
TRBV5-1	TRBJ1-1	-	ASSTRGGAAEAF
TRBV9	TRBJ1-2	TRBD1	ASSVARDRYLGYT
TRBV5-6	TRBJ2-1	TRBD2	ASASGGQNEQF
TRBV5-6	TRBJ2-1	TRBD2	ASSPAGLEARRF
TRBV5-4	TRBJ2-7	TRBD1	ASSRGQGYEQY
TRBV29-1	TRBJ2-7	TRBD1	SALGQVDSYEQY
TRBV11-2	TRBJ2-1	-	ASSLFLNEQF
TRBV18	TRBJ2-3	TRBD2	ASSPQKSTGLAGGNTQY
TRBV7-7	TRBJ2-7	TRBD1	ASSLGQGVSYEQY
TRBV6-5	TRBJ1-2	-	ASSYSTGVGYT
TRBV5-5	TRBJ2-1	TRBD2	ASSRPGLAGVGQF
TRBV18	TRBJ1-1	-	ASSPRVEINTEAF
TRBV9	TRBJ1-2	TRBD1	ASSAGQRGGYT
TRBV9	TRBJ2-3	TRBD2	ASSASGGSTDTQY
TRBV2	TRBJ2-1	TRBD1	ASSDRETGEQF
TRBV7-8	TRBJ2-7	-	ASSQPRGGLVHEQY
TRBV5-4	TRBJ2-3	-	ASSLTRGRTDTQY
TRBV29-1	TRBJ2-7	TRBD1	SAAGGAYEQY
TRBV28	TRBJ2-7	-	ASRTGLEYEQY
TRBV19	TRBJ1-2	-	ASSIGGHENYGYT
TRBV7-2	TRBJ2-1	-	ASSDGRGLEQF
TRBV11-3	TRBJ2-2	TRBD2	ASSLDHGGSTNTGELF
TRBV7-2	TRBJ1-3	TRBD1	ASSPGGQGWGNTIY